Following are 22 T cell receptor beta chains from one sample sequenced in a study of radiotherapy plus CTLA-4 blockade in lung cancer. The data were produced by immunoSEQ multiplex PCR, yet TCRdb's version contains in-frame clones alone and is incomplete. The sample lists roughly 77,000 clones; 70% to 80% were seen once. The specimen was peripheral blood, collected from a patient treated with radiotherapy plus ipilimumab. These receptors were collected from a human donor with non-small cell lung cancer whose response to radiotherapy plus ipilimumab could not be evaluated.

This chain links TRBV6-1 with TRBJ1-4; D ambiguous. Looked up from germline, CDR1 is MNHNS and CDR2 is SASEGT. V lost 7 bases, J lost 3 bases, and 15 bases lay in between. The CDR3 has 15 residues. CDR3 amino acids: CASKTRAGSNEKLFF. The CDR3 bases are TGTGCCAGCAAGACTCGGGCGGGTTCTAATGAAAAACTGTTTTTT.

In its sample, this clone was seen a few times. In DNA form, the CDR3 reads TGCAGCGTTGACAGGGGGAATGAGCAGTTCTTC. This codes for CSVDRGNEQFF. This sequence joins TRBV29-1 and TRBJ2-1; 7 bases agree with TRBD1. Germline V gene lookup returns CDR1 SQVTM and CDR2 ANQGSEA. The ends lost 3 bases at V and 7 bases at J; junction bases unmatched: 0. CDR3 size: 11 residues.

This chain connects TRBV7-9 to TRBJ1-1, with 8 bases fitting TRBD1. Looked up from germline, CDR1 is SEHNR and CDR2 is FQNEAQ (reference sequence). Trimming at V came to 3 bases and at J to 4 bases, leaving 4 bases not matched to a gene. This CDR3 is 14 amino acids long. CDR3 protein: CASSFIQGATEAFF. CDR3 in DNA: TGTGCCAGCAGCTTTATCCAGGGGGCCACTGAAGCTTTCTTT.

V is TRBV9 and J is TRBJ2-5, with a tentative D call TRBD2 (6 bases). The end of the DNA aligns better with TRBJ2-7, so the J call may be wrong. Per germline, CDR1 SGDLS and CDR2 YYNGEE. This CDR3 region has 15 residues. CDR3 amino acids: CASSVRSGSSYEQYF. Here the CDR3 DNA reads TGTGCCAGCAGCGTACGAAGCGGGTCTTCCTACGAGCAGTACTTC.

The V and J genes are TRBV5-1 and TRBJ1-1; D is uncertain. V was trimmed by 1 base and J by 5 bases, leaving 15 bases between them. The CDR3 is 15 residues long. Looked up from germline, CDR1 is SGHRS and CDR2 is YFSETQ. Here the CDR3 DNA reads TGCGCCAGCAGCTTGCGGGTAAGCGGCGAAACTGAAGCTTTCTTT. Protein: CASSLRVSGETEAFF.

This clone came up a few times. The CDR3 region is CASSEGQTTYEQYF. The CDR3, as DNA: TGTGCCAGCAGTGAGGGACAAACGACCTACGAGCAGTACTTC. The gene calls are TRBV28 and TRBJ2-5, with TRBD1 as a possible D gene (6 bases). The J call is doubtful: the DNA matches TRBJ2-7 better. Germline V gives CDR1 MDHEN, CDR2 SYDVKM. This CDR3 is built from 14 residues.

The V gene is TRBV6-1, the J gene TRBJ2-7; D possibly corresponds to TRBD2 (5 bases). The CDR3 spans 17 residues. V gave up 2 bases and J gave up 1 base, with 18 bases separating them. Germline CDR1 and CDR2: MNHNS and SASEGT. The CDR3 nucleotides read TGTGCCAGCAGTGAAACGATTAGTCTCGGGGAGTCCTACGAGCAGTACTTC. Residues: CASSETISLGESYEQYF.

V usage is TRBV6-5 and J usage is TRBJ1-2, with TRBD1 matching over 11 bases. Germline V gene lookup returns CDR1 MNHEY and CDR2 SVGAGI. With 4 bases clipped from V and 8 bases from J, the junction kept 6 bases outside the gene matches. The CDR3 is 14 amino acids. CDR3 region: CASSLDRGRGGYTF. CDR3 DNA: TGTGCCAGCAGTTTGGACAGGGGGCGAGGCGGCTACACCTTC.

The chain uses TRBV4-1 and TRBJ1-3; 9 bases match TRBD1. The CDR3 is made up of 16 amino acids. From germline, CDR1 is MGHRA and CDR2 YSYEKL. V shed 5 bases and J 1 base; nucleotides not matched to a gene: 6. The chain's CDR3 is CASSLGQGRSGNTIYF. The CDR3 DNA follows: TGCGCCAGCAGCTTGGGACAGGGAAGGTCTGGAAACACCATATATTTT.

The chain recombines TRBV5-6 with TRBJ1-4; D ambiguous. Germline assignment: CDR1 SGHDT and CDR2 YYEEEE. Trimming pared 5 bases from V and 8 bases from J, leaving 19 bases between. The CDR3 spans 15 residues. CDR3 nucleotides: TGTGCCAGCAGTGGGGATTCGGGCGGCGGGGAAAAACTGTTTTTT. The encoded protein is CASSGDSGGGEKLFF.

This rearrangement joins TRBV7-2 to TRBJ2-1; a possible D gene is TRBD1 (6 bases). V was trimmed by 6 bases and J by 12 bases, leaving 18 bases between them. Germline assignment: CDR1 SGHTA and CDR2 FQGNSA. This CDR3 region has 13 residues. CDR3 in amino acids: CASSPHVDSRQFF. As DNA, the CDR3 is TGTGCCAGCAGTCCACACGTGGACAGTAGGCAGTTCTTC. Looking up the rest from reference TRBV7-2 and TRBJ2-1 gives the full variable domain: GAGVSQSPSNKVTEKGKDVELRCDPISGHTALYWYRQSLGQGLEFLIYFQGNSAPDKSGLPSDRFSAERTGGSVSTLTIQRTQQEDSAVYLCASSPHVDSRQFFGPGTRLTVL.

V and J are TRBV6-1 and TRBJ1-1, with a possible D match to TRBD1 (6 bases). CDR1 and CDR2 from the germline V gene are MNHNS and SASEGT. Trimming took off 4 bases at V and 3 bases at J, with 9 bases between the two ends. This CDR3 region has 13 residues. CDR3 sequence (DNA): TGTGCCAGCAGTGGGCACAGGGACACTGAAGCTTTCTTT. Its protein is CASSGHRDTEAFF.

This clone turned up a few times. The chain combines TRBV28 with TRBJ1-3; no clear D. Trimming took 3 bases from V and 0 from J, leaving 6 bases between them. The V gene's germline CDR1 is MDHEN and CDR2 SYDVKM. The CDR3 has 14 amino acids. The CDR3: CASSFLHSGNTIYF. The DNA of the CDR3 is TGTGCCAGCAGTTTTTTACACTCTGGAAACACCATATATTTT.

This clone was recorded once. The chain couples TRBV5-1 to TRBJ2-3; D gene ambiguous. This CDR3 is built from 14 residues. V was cut by 4 bases and J by 2 bases, with 11 bases left in between. The V gene's germline CDR1 is SGHRS and CDR2 YFSETQ. The DNA of the CDR3 is TGCGCCAGCAGCCGGAGAACCCTCACAGATACGCAGTATTTT. Its protein is CASSRRTLTDTQYF.

The chain recombines TRBV9 with TRBJ2-7, with 9 bases that match TRBD2. The V and J ends lost 3 bases and 3 bases, in that order; junction bases with no gene match: 7. In germline, CDR1 is SGDLS, CDR2 YYNGEE. The CDR3 length is 15 residues. CDR3 sequence (DNA): TGTGCCAGCAGCGCGTGGGAACTAGCGGGCTACGAGCAGTACTTC. The encoded protein is CASSAWELAGYEQYF.

This clone was counted once. The chain combines TRBV11-3 with TRBJ2-2; TRBD2 agrees at 8 bases. Per the germline V gene, CDR1 is SGHNT and CDR2 is YENEEA. The CDR3 covers 15 residues. The J segment lost 7 bases and the V segment lost 4 bases, leaving 8 bases of the junction unmatched. The CDR3 protein is CASSSFSGKGGELFF. The CDR3 DNA sequence: TGTGCCAGCAGCTCTTTTAGCGGGAAGGGCGGGGAGCTGTTTTTT.

The V and J genes are TRBV4-1 and TRBJ2-5; tentatively, D is TRBD1 (5 bases). The assigned J gene may be wrong: the sequence end matches TRBJ2-7 better. Germline loops: CDR1 MGHRA, CDR2 YSYEKL. The length of the CDR3 is 14 residues. The CDR3 sequence is CASSPQTDSYEQYF. Here the CDR3 DNA reads TGCGCCAGCAGCCCGCAGACAGATTCCTACGAGCAGTACTTC.

The chain is built from TRBV18 and TRBJ2-2; D is ambiguous. Trimming took off 1 base at V and 1 base at J, with 10 bases between the two ends. There are 16 residues in the CDR3. Germline V gene lookup returns CDR1 KGHSH and CDR2 LQKENI. CDR3 region: CASSPQNNQNTGELFF. CDR3 DNA: TGTGCCAGCTCACCACAGAACAACCAGAACACCGGGGAGCTGTTTTTT.

V usage is TRBV12-5 and J usage is TRBJ2-2; D call uncertain. Germline lookup yields CDR1 LGHNT and CDR2 FRNRAP. The germline V and J ends were trimmed by 0 bases and 0 bases, with 14 bases remaining between them. The CDR3 is 18 amino acids. The CDR3 DNA reads as TGTGCTAGTGGTTTGGTAACCTTCGGGTACGCGAACACCGGGGAGCTGTTTTTT. This encodes CASGLVTFGYANTGELFF.

V gene TRBV5-1 combines with J gene TRBJ2-1; a possible D gene is TRBD2 (6 bases). Trimming left V 0 bases short and J 7 bases short, with 14 bases between. The germline CDR1 and CDR2 sequences are SGHRS and YFSETQ. The CDR3 consists of 15 residues. The CDR3: CASSLGGGTVNEQFF. The CDR3 DNA sequence: TGCGCCAGCAGCTTGGGGGGCGGGACCGTAAATGAGCAGTTCTTC.

The chain recombines TRBV5-1 with TRBJ2-3; 12 bases align to TRBD2. Looked up from germline, CDR1 is SGHRS and CDR2 is YFSETQ. CDR3 length: 14 residues. V was pared by 5 bases and J by 6 bases, with 4 bases of the junction left unmatched. The CDR3 region has the DNA TGCGCCAGCAGACTAGCGGGAGGAGGGGATACGCAGTATTTT. Translation: CASRLAGGGDTQYF.

The chain employs TRBV11-2 and TRBJ2-7; possible D gene TRBD2, 6 bases. Germline CDR1 is SGHAT and CDR2 is FQNNGV. Between the trimmed V and J ends, which lost 4 bases and 0 bases, there was a span of 22 bases. CDR3 length: 18 residues. CDR3 sequence: CASSSQLSAGRFSYEQYF. CDR3 nucleotide sequence: TGTGCCAGCAGCTCACAGCTATCCGCGGGACGTTTCTCCTACGAGCAGTACTTC.